These 8 T cell receptor beta chains share one sample of origin, sequenced in a study of molecular identifiers for immune sequencing clone quantification. TCRdb reprocessed the PCR reads via MiXCR and lists one record per CDR3 protein. The sample has approximately 550,000 distinct CDR3 sequences; about a fifth are singletons. Sequencing was performed on naive CD8+ T cells from blood, with Jurkat cell RNA spiked in. Subset described: FACS-sorted CD8+CD4-CCR7+CD45RA+ naive T cells. The receptors originated from a human donor in good health. Some libraries in this study had Jurkat cell RNA spiked in.

This clonotype showed up just a few times. The chain couples TRBV9 to TRBJ2-2; 8 bases align to TRBD1. The J segment lost 6 bases and the V segment lost 2 bases, leaving 9 bases of the junction unmatched. Germline CDR1 reads SGDLS; CDR2 reads YYNGEE. CDR3 size: 16 residues. The CDR3 reads CASSVSPPGGPGELFF. CDR3 in DNA: TGTGCCAGCAGCGTCTCCCCCCCAGGGGGCCCCGGGGAGCTGTTTTTT.

At least ten counts were recorded for this clonotype. This chain links TRBV7-9 with TRBJ2-7, with 10 bases aligning to TRBD2. The CDR3 loop spans 13 amino acids. The trim removed 5 bases at V and 9 bases at J, leaving 7 bases unmatched. Germline V gene data show CDR1 as SEHNR and CDR2 as FQNEAQ (reference sequence). The CDR3 sequence: CASSPSGSFGQYF. The CDR3, as DNA: TGTGCCAGCAGCCCTAGCGGGAGTTTTGGGCAGTACTTC.

This clonotype was observed many times. The rearrangement joins TRBV13 to TRBJ2-3; the match to TRBD1 covers 10 bases. The V gene end was trimmed by 5 bases and the J gene end by 1 base; junction bases not matched to a gene: 6. Germline CDR1 reads PRHDT; CDR2 reads FYEKMQ (reference sequence). The CDR3 runs to 16 residues. CDR3 nucleotide sequence: TGTGCCAGCAGCCTCGACAGGGGGCGGCGCACAGATACGCAGTATTTT. Translation gives CASSLDRGRRTDTQYF.

This clonotype was picked up many times. The V and J genes are TRBV4-3 and TRBJ2-7, with a weak D call TRBD2 (5 bases). Trimming left V 1 base short and J 0 bases short, with 7 bases between. From germline, CDR1 is LGHNA and CDR2 YSLEER. The CDR3 loop spans 14 amino acids. In DNA form, the CDR3 reads TGCGCCAGCAGCCAAGGTGCGGGCTCCTACGAGCAGTACTTC. It is translated as CASSQGAGSYEQYF.

The chain uses TRBV2 and TRBJ2-1, with 7 bases aligning to TRBD1. Germline-derived CDR1 and CDR2 are SNHLY and FYNNEI. V was pared by 6 bases and J by 9 bases, with 11 bases of the junction left unmatched. The CDR3 sequence is 14 residues long. CDR3 loop: CASRAPTGSGEQFF. Written as DNA, the CDR3 is TGTGCCAGCAGAGCGCCGACAGGGTCCGGTGAGCAGTTCTTC.

The chain carries TRBV4-1 and TRBJ2-3; the D is unclear. V dropped 9 bases and J dropped 1 base, with 8 bases sitting between them. This CDR3 is built from 12 residues. CDR1 is MGHRA and CDR2 is YSYEKL in the germline V gene. CDR3 amino acids: CARPSGTDTQYF. CDR3 DNA: TGCGCCAGACCAAGCGGCACAGATACGCAGTATTTT.

In this sample, this clonotype turned up many times. Mismatch with germline at one junction end may stem from a read error. V gene TRBV20-1 combines with J gene TRBJ2-3; TRBD2 matches at 7 bases. Germline lookup yields CDR1 DFQATT and CDR2 SNEGSKA (reference sequence). The CDR3 runs 14 residues. This CDR3 is CSAPQPPTSEATGF. CDR3 nucleotide sequence: TGCAGTGCCCCCCAGCCCCCTACTAGCGAGGCCACGGGGTTT.

Points on this clonotype: A much larger clone lies a single base off, so this may be a read error. V usage is TRBV7-6 and J usage is TRBJ1-4; 7 bases align to TRBD1. Germline CDR1 and CDR2: SGHVS and FNYEAQ. The trim removed 2 bases at V and 4 bases at J, leaving 1 base unmatched. The CDR3 totals 14 residues. CDR3 region: CASSLRQGNEKLFF. In nucleotides, the CDR3 is TGTGCCAGCAGCTTAAGACAGGGTAATGAAAAACTGTTTTTT.